These 14 T cell receptor beta chains originate from one sample sequenced in a study of cytomegalovirus exposure and HLA in healthy donors. In the PCR, 60 Vbeta and 13 Jbeta primers were used. The data were produced by immunoSEQ multiplex PCR, yet TCRdb's version contains in-frame clones alone and is incomplete. Altogether fewer than 250,000 clones are present, approximately 80% being singletons, with the ten largest covering about 1.4%. Sequencing input: PBMCs. The receptors here all came from a girl under 18 in good health and CMV-seronegative.

The V and J genes are TRBV14 and TRBJ2-1, with 7 bases aligning to TRBD2. The CDR3 extends over 16 amino acids. J lost 8 bases, V lost 3 bases, and 13 bases had no gene match. From germline, CDR1 is SGHDN and CDR2 FVKESK. DNA of the CDR3: TGTGCCAGCAGCCATTCATCTCAGCGGGATGTCTATGAGCAGTTCTTC. Protein product: CASSHSSQRDVYEQFF.

The V gene is TRBV2, the J gene TRBJ2-1; 11 nucleotides align to TRBD2. The CDR3 extends over 14 amino acids. In germline, CDR1 is SNHLY, CDR2 FYNNEI. V lost 8 bases and J lost 3; bases outside the gene matches: 3. The CDR3 region is CASSTSGGYNEQFF. DNA for the CDR3: TGTGCCAGCTCCACTAGCGGGGGCTACAATGAGCAGTTCTTC.

The chain uses TRBV2 and TRBJ1-5, with no clear D. Germline assignment: CDR1 SNHLY and CDR2 FYNNEI. V lost 3 bases, J lost 6 bases, and 9 bases lay in between. CDR3 length: 13 residues. As DNA, the CDR3 is TGTGCCAGCAGTGATGAAGTCGGTCAGCCCCAGCATTTT. Amino acid sequence: CASSDEVGQPQHF.

Only a few counts were recorded for this clone. CDR3 bases: TGTGCCAGCAGTCCGGGTCCCAGCCAGCCCCAGCATTTT. Protein product: CASSPGPSQPQHF. The genes are TRBV6-5 and TRBJ1-5; no clear D. Trimming stripped 5 bases from V and 7 bases from J, with 12 bases between. The CDR3 contains 13 residues. Germline values: CDR1 MNHEY, CDR2 SVGAGI.

The chain combines TRBV7-2 with TRBJ2-7, with 7 bases matching TRBD2. The CDR3 contains 14 residues. J lost 1 base, V lost 2 bases, and 2 bases had no gene match. Germline CDR1 is SGHTA and CDR2 is FQGNSA. In DNA form, the CDR3 reads TGTGCCAGCAGCTTACAGCGGGAATCCTACGAGCAGTACTTC. Translating it yields CASSLQRESYEQYF.

The table lists this clone with a count of one. V is TRBV5-6 and J is TRBJ2-1, with 7 bases that match TRBD1. V was clipped by 1 base and J by 8 bases; unmatched bases: 3. In germline, CDR1 is SGHDT, CDR2 YYEEEE. The CDR3 sequence is 13 residues long. The CDR3 nucleotides are TGTGCCAGCAGCTTGAACAGGGGCCATGAGCAGTTCTTC. This gives the protein CASSLNRGHEQFF.

V gene TRBV11-3 combines with J gene TRBJ2-2; 16 nucleotides align to TRBD2. CDR1 and CDR2 (germline): SGHNT, YENEEA. After removal of 4 bases from V and 0 bases from J, the junction contained 2 bases not matched to a gene. The CDR3 has 18 amino acids. CDR3 loop: CASSWGLAGGPNTGELFF. The CDR3 coding sequence is TGTGCCAGCAGCTGGGGACTAGCGGGGGGGCCGAACACCGGGGAGCTGTTTTTT.

The chain uses TRBV28 and TRBJ2-5, with D possibly TRBD2 on 5 matching bases. The end of the DNA is better explained by TRBJ2-7, so the J call may be wrong. Germline CDR1 is MDHEN and CDR2 is SYDVKM. CDR3 length: 14 residues. CDR3 region: CASSPPPRGNEQYF. The DNA for the CDR3 is TGTGCCAGCAGTCCCCCACCCCGAGGGAACGAGCAGTACTTC.

This chain uses TRBV5-1 with TRBJ2-3, with D hard to call. Germline assignment: CDR1 SGHRS and CDR2 YFSETQ. V was cut by 3 bases and J by 6 bases, with 11 bases left in between. The CDR3 is 13 amino acids. CDR3 amino acids: CASSSPSRDTQYF. CDR3 nucleotides: TGCGCCAGCAGCTCACCTTCTAGGGATACGCAGTATTTT.

This clone was found a few times. This chain uses TRBV5-1 with TRBJ2-1; D ambiguous. This CDR3 has 14 amino acids. Germline-derived CDR1 and CDR2 are SGHRS and YFSETQ. Trimming took 2 bases from V and 5 from J, leaving 11 bases between them. The CDR3 here is CASSLNSINNEQFF. CDR3 DNA: TGCGCCAGCAGCTTAAACTCTATTAACAATGAGCAGTTCTTC.

The chain has TRBV6-1 and TRBJ1-1, with no clear D. There are 13 residues in the CDR3. V gave up 5 bases and J gave up 2 bases, with 9 bases separating them. Germline V gives CDR1 MNHNS, CDR2 SASEGT. The CDR3 here is CASSLTENTEAFF. For the CDR3, the DNA is TGTGCCAGCAGTTTAACAGAAAACACTGAAGCTTTCTTT.

The chain carries TRBV28 and TRBJ2-1; 8 nucleotides align to TRBD1. The CDR3 runs to 16 residues. V shed 5 bases, J shed 2 bases, and the junction held 8 bases outside the gene matches. The germline gives CDR1 MDHEN, CDR2 SYDVKM. In nucleotides, the CDR3 is TGTGCCAGCAGTCCTACCGGACAGGGAACCTACAATGAGCAGTTCTTC. It codes for CASSPTGQGTYNEQFF. The complete variable domain, with remaining parts taken from reference TRBV28 and TRBJ2-1, reads DVKVTQSSRYLVKRTGEKVFLECVQDMDHENMFWYRQDPGLGLRLIYFSYDVKMKEKGDIPEGYSVSREKKERFSLILESASTNQTSMYLCASSPTGQGTYNEQFFGPGTRLTVL.

The chain joins TRBV18 to TRBJ2-7, with D tentatively TRBD2 (6 bases). V was trimmed by 0 bases and J by 2 bases, leaving 14 bases between them. This CDR3 comprises 16 residues. The V gene's germline CDR1 is KGHSH and CDR2 LQKENI. CDR3 sequence reads: CASSPPGLHQTYEQYF. The CDR3 DNA reads as TGTGCCAGCTCACCACCGGGACTCCACCAGACCTACGAGCAGTACTTC.

V and J are TRBV2 and TRBJ2-7; no firm D call. The CDR3 consists of 16 residues. Deletions cut 7 bases from V and 2 bases from J, with 21 bases between. From germline, CDR1 is SNHLY and CDR2 FYNNEI. CDR3 bases: TGTGCCAGCACCCGAAGTCCCACATCGTTGCCCTACGAGCAGTACTTC. This encodes CASTRSPTSLPYEQYF.